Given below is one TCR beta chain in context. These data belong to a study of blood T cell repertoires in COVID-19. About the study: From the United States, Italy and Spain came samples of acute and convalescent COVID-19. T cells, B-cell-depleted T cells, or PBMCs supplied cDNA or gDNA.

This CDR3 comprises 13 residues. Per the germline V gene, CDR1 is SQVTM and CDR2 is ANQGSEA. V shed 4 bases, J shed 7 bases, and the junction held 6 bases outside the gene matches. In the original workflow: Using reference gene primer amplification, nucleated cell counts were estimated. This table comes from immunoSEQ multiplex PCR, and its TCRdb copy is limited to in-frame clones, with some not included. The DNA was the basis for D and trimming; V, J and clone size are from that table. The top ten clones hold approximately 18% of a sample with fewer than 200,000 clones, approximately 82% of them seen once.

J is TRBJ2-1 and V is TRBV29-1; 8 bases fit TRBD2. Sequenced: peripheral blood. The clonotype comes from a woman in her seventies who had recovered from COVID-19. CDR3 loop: CSVGGSGTNEQFF. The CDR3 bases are TGCAGCGTTGGGGGTAGCGGGACGAATGAGCAGTTCTTC.